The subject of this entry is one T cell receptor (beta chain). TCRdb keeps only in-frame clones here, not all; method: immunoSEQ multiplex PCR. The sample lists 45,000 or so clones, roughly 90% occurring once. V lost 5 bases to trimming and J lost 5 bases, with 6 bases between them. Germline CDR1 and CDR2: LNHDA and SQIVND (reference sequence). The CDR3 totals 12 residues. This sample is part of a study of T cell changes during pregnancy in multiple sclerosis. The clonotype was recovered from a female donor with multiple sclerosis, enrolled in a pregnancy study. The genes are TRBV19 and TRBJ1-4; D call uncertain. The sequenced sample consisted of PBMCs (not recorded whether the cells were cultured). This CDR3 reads CASSYGNEKLFF. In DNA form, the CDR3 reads TGTGCCAGTAGTTATGGGAATGAAAAACTGTTTTTT.